The 29 T cell receptor beta chains presented below share a single source sample, sequenced in a study of control samples from healthy donors and cancer patients. TCRdb's table, derived via immunoSEQ multiplex PCR, lists solely in-frame clones and lacks some. This sample yields about 22,000 clones, of which roughly 80% are seen a single time; about 30% belongs to the top ten. The specimen sequenced was PBMCs. Receptors originate from a man aged 55 to 70 with head and neck cancer.

The chain recombines TRBV25-1 with TRBJ2-5; TRBD2 agrees at 8 bases. CDR1 MGHDK and CDR2 SYGVNS come from the germline V gene. The CDR3 has 12 residues. Trimming at V came to 6 bases and at J to 5 bases, leaving 2 bases not matched to a gene. DNA of the CDR3: TGTGCCAGCAGCCCGGGAGGGGAGACCCAGTACTTC. Protein: CASSPGGETQYF.

The chain couples TRBV5-4 to TRBJ2-1; 12 positions match TRBD2. The CDR3 is 17 amino acids. V lost 1 base and J lost 10; bases outside the gene matches: 12. The germline CDR1 and CDR2 sequences are SGHNT and YYREEE (reference sequence). CDR3 in amino acids: CASSLLSSGGASGEQFF. The CDR3 DNA sequence: TGTGCCAGCAGCTTGCTCTCTAGCGGGGGGGCCTCAGGGGAGCAGTTCTTC.

V and J are TRBV28 and TRBJ1-5; possibly TRBD1 for D (6 bases). Germline lookup yields CDR1 MDHEN and CDR2 SYDVKM. The CDR3 loop spans 14 amino acids. V was cut by 6 bases and J by 3 bases, with 12 bases left in between. This CDR3 is CASSPTGYNQPQHF. The CDR3 region has the DNA TGTGCCAGCAGCCCCACAGGGTACAATCAGCCCCAGCATTTT.

This clone was observed a few times. The chain joins TRBV2 to TRBJ2-7, with TRBD1 as a possible D gene (6 bases). From germline, CDR1 is SNHLY and CDR2 FYNNEI. V was pared by 2 bases and J by 4 bases, with 15 bases between. The CDR3 sequence is 15 residues long. The CDR3 here is CASSEWAGVGYEQYF. In nucleotides, the CDR3 is TGTGCCAGCAGTGAATGGGCAGGGGTCGGGTACGAGCAGTACTTC.

The gene calls are TRBV7-9 and TRBJ1-6; a weak D match, TRBD1 (5 bases). There are 15 residues in the CDR3. Germline V gene lookup returns CDR1 SEHNR and CDR2 FQNEAQ (reference sequence). Trimming took 5 bases from V and 7 from J, leaving 15 bases between them. CDR3 DNA sequence: TGTGCCAGCAGCCAATTACAGACAGAGAATTCACCCCTCCACTTT. Its translation: CASSQLQTENSPLHF.

The chain recombines TRBV5-4 with TRBJ1-1; D remains ambiguous. V was shortened by 1 base and J by 4 bases, with 11 bases between the two germline ends. There are 14 residues in the CDR3. The germline CDR1 and CDR2 sequences are SGHNT and YYREEE (reference sequence). In nucleotides, the CDR3 is TGTGCCAGCAGCTTGACCACCCGGAGCACTGAAGCTTTCTTT. Translating it yields CASSLTTRSTEAFF.

The chain has TRBV5-1 and TRBJ2-1; 9 nucleotides match TRBD2. The CDR3 runs to 16 residues. J was trimmed by 5 bases and V by 4 bases; bases with no gene match: 10. Germline CDR1 reads SGHRS; CDR2 reads YFSETQ. The DNA for the CDR3 is TGCGCCAGCAGCCCTGCGCGGGGGGGGATAAACAATGAGCAGTTCTTC. Translating gives CASSPARGGINNEQFF.

This rearrangement joins TRBV18 to TRBJ1-1, with D perhaps matching TRBD1 (6 bases). V was cut by 2 bases and J by 6 bases, with 10 bases left in between. Germline V lookup: CDR1 KGHSH, CDR2 LQKENI. CDR3 length equals 13 residues. In DNA form, the CDR3 reads TGTGCCAGCTCACCAATGGGGGCCGCTGAAGCTTTCTTT. Protein product: CASSPMGAAEAFF.

This sequence joins TRBV6-5 and TRBJ2-1; TRBD2 matches 7 bases. Looked up from germline, CDR1 is MNHEY and CDR2 is SVGAGI. The CDR3 length is 16 residues. V was clipped by 2 bases and J by 4 bases; unmatched bases: 8. As DNA, the CDR3 is TGTGCCAGCAGTTACCCCGCGAGACTAGCTTACAATGAGCAGTTCTTC. Translating gives CASSYPARLAYNEQFF.

The chain employs TRBV27 and TRBJ2-3; D could derive from TRBD1 or TRBD2 (6 bases each). CDR3 length equals 15 residues. V was clipped by 7 bases and J by 3 bases, with 17 bases between them. The germline V gene encodes CDR1 MNHEY and CDR2 SMNVEV (reference sequence). The CDR3 region is CASTPTRGRTDTQYF. The CDR3 DNA reads TGTGCCAGCACCCCGACTAGGGGGAGAACAGATACGCAGTATTTT.

The rearrangement uses TRBV7-8 and TRBJ2-3, with TRBD1 as a possible D gene (6 bases). The V gene lost 7 bases and the J gene lost 2 bases, with 13 bases spanning the gap. The germline V gene has CDR1 SGHVS and CDR2 FQNEAQ. The length of the CDR3 is 14 residues. The CDR3 coding sequence is TGTGCCAGCACCTATCGGGACAACACAGATACGCAGTATTTT. Translated, it gives CASTYRDNTDTQYF.

The V and J genes are TRBV10-3 and TRBJ1-1, with D possibly being TRBD1 (5 bases). V was pared by 4 bases and J by 10 bases, with 13 bases between. This CDR3 has 12 amino acids. Germline V gene data show CDR1 as ENHRY and CDR2 as SYGVKD. The CDR3 sequence is CAISAGTGGAFF. The CDR3 coding sequence is TGTGCCATCAGTGCCGGGACGGGCGGAGCTTTCTTT.

The chain recombines TRBV28 with TRBJ2-5; the D call may be TRBD1 or TRBD2 (5 bases each). V was clipped by 8 bases and J by 4 bases, with 11 bases between them. The CDR3 runs 12 residues. The germline V gene has CDR1 MDHEN and CDR2 SYDVKM. CDR3 bases: TGTGCCAGCCGTCCAGGGAGAGAGACCCAGTACTTC. Amino acids: CASRPGRETQYF.

The chain combines TRBV4-3 with TRBJ2-3, with TRBD2 matching 10 bases. In germline, CDR1 is LGHNA, CDR2 YSLEER. V trimming: 5 bases; J trimming: 6 bases; junction bases outside the gene matches: 11. CDR3 length equals 16 residues. The CDR3 nucleotides read TGCGCCAGCAGCTCCCTCACTAGCGGGGCTATGGATACGCAGTATTTT. This encodes CASSSLTSGAMDTQYF.

The chain employs TRBV6-6 and TRBJ1-2; D might be TRBD1 (5 bases). CDR3 length: 14 amino acids. The germline V and J ends were trimmed by 2 bases and 7 bases, with 14 bases remaining between them. Germline CDR1 MNHNY, CDR2 SVGAGI (reference sequence). DNA of the CDR3: TGTGCCAGCAGTTACGGGACGGAGAGTCCTGGCTACACCTTC. Residues: CASSYGTESPGYTF.

The chain uses TRBV9 and TRBJ1-2; 7 bases align to TRBD1. Germline CDR1 is SGDLS and CDR2 is YYNGEE. The V segment lost 0 bases and the J segment 7 bases; nucleotides outside the gene matches: 6. The CDR3 consists of 14 residues. The CDR3 DNA sequence: TGTGCCAGCAGCGTAGAAGGGGGCGCGGGTGGCTACACCTTC. Translating it yields CASSVEGGAGGYTF.

V usage is TRBV24-1 and J usage is TRBJ2-1, with D perhaps TRBD2 (5 bases). Per the germline V gene, CDR1 is KGHDR and CDR2 is SFDVKD. V shed 3 bases and J shed 0 bases, with 14 bases lying between them. CDR3 length equals 17 residues. CDR3 protein: CATSDDGSVSSYNEQFF. CDR3 nucleotide sequence: TGTGCCACCAGTGATGATGGTAGCGTAAGCTCCTACAATGAGCAGTTCTTC.

In DNA form, the CDR3 reads TGTGCCAGCAGTAGCCTGTCTGTAGCGGGAGGGCCACACAATGAGCAGTTCTTC. Translating gives CASSSLSVAGGPHNEQFF. The rearrangement links TRBV27 to TRBJ2-1; 11 nucleotides align to TRBD2. This CDR3 contains 18 residues. Germline lookup yields CDR1 MNHEY and CDR2 SMNVEV (reference sequence). The J segment lost 5 bases and the V segment lost 5 bases, leaving 14 bases of the junction unmatched.

The rearrangement joins TRBV9 to TRBJ2-2, with unresolved D. V lost 0 bases to trimming and J lost 7 bases, with 1 base between them. From germline, CDR1 is SGDLS and CDR2 YYNGEE. This CDR3 comprises 11 residues. In nucleotides, the CDR3 is TGTGCCAGCAGCGTAGACGGGGAGCTGTTTTTT. Protein sequence: CASSVDGELFF.

With respect to this clone: A junction boundary mismatches the germline segment, possibly from a read error. The chain couples TRBV7-7 to TRBJ2-3; a possible D gene is TRBD2 (7 bases). CDR1 SSHAT and CDR2 FNYEAQ come from the germline V gene (reference sequence). This CDR3 is 15 amino acids long. CDR3 amino acids: CASSLGGGAADTQYF. The CDR3 DNA reads as TGTGCTAGCAGCTTAGGAGGGGGGGCTGCAGATACGCAGTATTTT.

The chain carries TRBV6-2 or TRBV6-3 and TRBJ2-7; D might be TRBD1 or TRBD2, each matching 5 bases. This CDR3 has 13 amino acids. Between the trimmed V and J ends, which lost 5 bases and 0 bases, there was a span of 8 bases. Germline loops: CDR1 MNHEY, CDR2 SVGEGT. CDR3 sequence reads: CASSGDASYEQYF. Here the CDR3 DNA reads TGTGCCAGCAGTGGGGACGCCTCCTACGAGCAGTACTTC.

The chain recombines TRBV27 with TRBJ2-2; D is uncertain. The germline CDR1 and CDR2 sequences are MNHEY and SMNVEV (reference sequence). CDR3 size: 15 residues. Trimming removed 5 bases at V and 0 bases at J, with 10 bases between. The CDR3 sequence: CASSTSQSNTGELFF. The CDR3 DNA follows: TGTGCCAGCAGTACCAGTCAGTCGAACACCGGGGAGCTGTTTTTT.

This sequence joins TRBV21-1 and TRBJ1-2. TRBV21-1 is marked as a pseudogene. This CDR3 is 15 amino acids long. CDR3 region: CASSNQSAGVYGYTF. In DNA, the CDR3 is TGTGCCAGCAGCAATCAATCGGCAGGAGTCTATGGCTACACCTTC.

The genes are TRBV11-3 and TRBJ1-3, with D hard to call. The CDR3 runs to 11 residues. Germline lookup yields CDR1 SGHNT and CDR2 YENEEA. The V and J ends lost 5 bases and 4 bases respectively, with 3 bases between them. CDR3 loop: CASSGGNTIYF. CDR3 nucleotide sequence: TGTGCCAGCAGCGGCGGAAACACCATATATTTT. Complete variable domain (other parts from reference TRBV11-3 and TRBJ1-3): EAGVVQSPRYKIIEKKQPVAFWCNPISGHNTLYWYLQNLGQGPELLIRYENEEAVDDSQLPKDRFSAERLKGVDSTLKIQPAELGDSAVYLCASSGGNTIYFGEGSWLTVV.

The chain couples TRBV18 to TRBJ2-2; D may be TRBD2 (5 bases). CDR1 and CDR2 (germline): KGHSH, LQKENI. The V gene lost 2 bases and the J gene lost 1 base, with 8 bases spanning the gap. The CDR3 is made up of 15 amino acids. CDR3 bases: TGTGCCAGCTCACCAAACGGGGTGAACACCGGGGAGCTGTTTTTT. Translating it yields CASSPNGVNTGELFF. Supplemented by reference TRBV18 and TRBJ2-2, the full variable domain reads NAGVMQNPRHLVRRRGQEARLRCSPMKGHSHVYWYRQLPEEGLKFMVYLQKENIIDESGMPKERFSAEFPKEGPSILRIQQVVRGDSAAYFCASSPNGVNTGELFFGEGSRLTVL.

The chain links TRBV5-1 to TRBJ2-3; D ambiguous. V was shortened by 4 bases and J by 1 base, with 13 bases between the two germline ends. Germline V gene lookup returns CDR1 SGHRS and CDR2 YFSETQ. There are 15 residues in the CDR3. Here the CDR3 reads CASSEEGIGTDTQYF. CDR3 bases: TGCGCCAGCAGCGAAGAAGGAATAGGCACAGATACGCAGTATTTT.

This clone has a single count. The genes are TRBV4-3 and TRBJ2-2; 9 bases match TRBD2. Germline V gene data show CDR1 as LGHNA and CDR2 as YSLEER. V lost 1 base, J lost 1 base, and 1 base stayed unmatched. This CDR3 has 16 residues. The CDR3 sequence is CASSQVSGGNTGELFF. CDR3 coding DNA: TGCGCCAGCAGCCAAGTTAGCGGGGGGAACACCGGGGAGCTGTTTTTT.

The V call is TRBV6-5, the J call TRBJ2-1; TRBD2 aligns across 7 bases. The germline V gene encodes CDR1 MNHEY and CDR2 SVGAGI. The CDR3 is made up of 15 amino acids. Trimming cost V 2 bases and J 8 bases; bases outside gene matches: 9. For the CDR3, the DNA is TGTGCCAGCAGTTACGGGAGACTAGCTGCCGATGAGCAGTTCTTC. This translates into CASSYGRLAADEQFF.

This rearrangement joins TRBV2 to TRBJ2-5, with D possibly matching TRBD1 (5 bases). This CDR3 spans 14 amino acids. The germline V gene has CDR1 SNHLY and CDR2 FYNNEI. Trimming took off 4 bases at V and 0 bases at J, with 9 bases between the two ends. CDR3 loop: CASSGGSHQETQYF. CDR3 nucleotides: TGTGCCAGCAGTGGGGGCAGCCACCAAGAGACCCAGTACTTC.